These 8 T cell receptor beta chains came from one sample sequenced in a study of T cell repertoires in cytomegalovirus infection. From the reads, TCRdb called clonotypes with MiXCR, one entry per CDR3 protein. The data show 740,000 or so distinct CDR3 sequences, 35% seen once. The sequencing sample was made of PBMCs. Every receptor here comes from a human donor in good health (CMV status not recorded). Some clones in this sample may be carry-over from other donors' samples.

This clonotype was seen only a few times. This chain connects TRBV6-6 to TRBJ2-7; D is unresolved. This CDR3 comprises 15 residues. Trimming removed 0 bases at V and 0 bases at J, with 9 bases between. In germline, CDR1 is MNHNY, CDR2 SVGAGI (reference sequence). The CDR3 nucleotides are TGTGCCAGCAGTTACTCTCCTCTTTACTCCTACGAGCAGTACTTC. The encoded protein is CASSYSPLYSYEQYF.

This clonotype was seen a few times. The V gene is TRBV4-2, the J gene TRBJ1-5; no clear D gene. The CDR3 length is 15 residues. V was trimmed by 1 base and J by 0 bases, leaving 7 bases between them. CDR1 and CDR2 from the germline V gene are LGHNA and YNFKEQ. Here the CDR3 DNA reads TGTGCCAGCAGCCAAGTACGGGGTAGCAATCAGCCCCAGCATTTT. It encodes CASSQVRGSNQPQHF.

The rearrangement joins TRBV20-1 to TRBJ2-1; 10 bases align to TRBD2. Germline values: CDR1 DFQATT, CDR2 SNEGSKA (reference sequence). The CDR3 consists of 15 residues. With 3 bases clipped from V and 8 bases from J, the junction kept 10 bases outside the gene matches. DNA of the CDR3: TGCAGTGCTAGCCCGCTAGCGGGGGTGGGCGATGAGCAGTTCTTC. Residues: CSASPLAGVGDEQFF.

V and J are TRBV12-3 or TRBV12-4 and TRBJ1-2, with 9 nucleotides matching TRBD1. This CDR3 has 12 amino acids. The V and J ends lost 10 bases and 4 bases, in that order; junction bases with no gene match: 4. CDR3 amino acids: CAITGGGYGYTF. The CDR3 nucleotides are TGTGCCATCACAGGGGGCGGCTATGGCTACACCTTC.

The chain couples TRBV29-1 to TRBJ2-4; D assignment may be TRBD1 or TRBD2 (5 bases each). CDR3 length equals 13 residues. V lost 6 bases, J lost 4 bases, and 13 bases lay in between. Germline CDR1 is SQVTM and CDR2 is ANQGSEA. CDR3 loop: CSVKGTEKNIQYF. DNA of the CDR3: TGCAGCGTGAAGGGGACGGAGAAAAACATTCAGTACTTC.

CDR3 DNA sequence: TGTGCCACCAGCAGAGTATCCAGGGGTGAGCAGTTCTTC. Translation gives CATSRVSRGEQFF. This rearrangement joins TRBV15 to TRBJ2-1; D perhaps matches TRBD1 (6 bases). Germline V CDR1 and CDR2: LNHNV, YYDKDF (reference sequence). V was clipped by 1 base and J by 9 bases, with 10 bases between them. The CDR3 consists of 13 residues. The full variable domain, rest sourced from reference TRBV15 and TRBJ2-1, is DAMVIQNPRYQVTQFGKPVTLSCSQTLNHNVMYWYQQKSSQAPKLLFHYYDKDFNNEADTPDNFQSRRPNTSFCFLDIRSPGLGDTAMYLCATSRVSRGEQFFGPGTRLTVL.

The sample holds a few counts of this clonotype. The V and J genes are TRBV28 and TRBJ2-3; D assignment may be TRBD1 or TRBD2 (5 bases each). Germline loops: CDR1 MDHEN, CDR2 SYDVKM. CDR3 length: 17 residues. V lost 6 bases and J lost 2, with 21 bases in between. This chain's CDR3 is CASSHVGPGRHTDTQYF. The CDR3 region has the DNA TGTGCCAGCAGCCACGTGGGCCCGGGACGGCACACAGATACGCAGTATTTT.

J is TRBJ2-5 and V is TRBV6-2 or TRBV6-3; 8 nucleotides align to TRBD2. The length of the CDR3 is 16 residues. After removal of 5 bases from V and 5 bases from J, the junction contained 13 bases not matched to a gene. CDR1 is MNHEY, CDR2 SVGEGT, per germline. The CDR3 loop reads CASSDIRGGPGETQYF. The CDR3 DNA sequence: TGTGCCAGCAGTGATATCCGGGGGGGCCCCGGGGAGACCCAGTACTTC.